The clone carrying this T cell receptor beta chain was counted only a few times. TCRdb ran MiXCR on the 5' RACE reads and lists one entry per CDR3 protein. This table holds about 520,000 distinct CDR3 sequences, under 25% found once. The sample originates from a study of identical twins. This CDR3 is 15 amino acids long. The ends were cut back, 0 bases at V and 4 bases at J, with 13 bases in the middle. CDR1 is LGHNA and CDR2 is YSLEER in the germline V gene. The same sample was also studied in work on T cells expressing NK-cell markers.

V usage is TRBV4-3 and J usage is TRBJ2-7; D not certain. The receptor was isolated from a young woman in good health. Sequenced: CD4+ T cells sorted from blood. CDR3 protein: CASSQEPGLVYEQYF. The CDR3 nucleotides read TGCGCCAGCAGCCAAGAACCGGGTCTCGTTTACGAGCAGTACTTC.